The present entry profiles one T cell receptor (beta chain) with its context. Antigen: not known. The source of the sample is a study of cytomegalovirus exposure and HLA in healthy donors. PCR primers comprised 60 Vbeta and 13 Jbeta primers. Libraries were prepared by immunoSEQ multiplex PCR; TCRdb keeps only in-frame clonotypes and omits some of them. The table shows approximately 190,000 clones, with 75% to 90% occurring only once. Study-level findings and limits: A later analysis found common viral pathogens apparently linked to several of the most significant clusters.

This TCR was recovered from a man aged 40-50 years in good health and CMV-seropositive. The sequencing sample was made of PBMCs.

The CDR3: CASRSVTDTQYF. CDR3 DNA: TGCGCCAGCAGGAGCGTCACAGATACGCAGTATTTT. V and J are TRBV5-1 and TRBJ2-3, with D unresolved. The CDR3 is made up of 12 amino acids. CDR1 is SGHRS, CDR2 YFSETQ, per germline. Trimming cost V 5 bases and J 2 bases, with 6 bases left between them. The full variable domain, rest sourced from reference TRBV5-1 and TRBJ2-3, is KAGVTQTPRYLIKTRGQQVTLSCSPISGHRSVSWYQQTPGQGLQFLFEYFSETQRNKGNFPGRFSGRQFSNSRSEMNVSTLELGDSALYLCASRSVTDTQYFGPGTRLTVL.